What follows is one T cell receptor beta chain and its context. Its antigen is not identified. This record belongs to a study of CD8 T cells in ankylosing spondylitis. Findings of the study overall: The authors reported significant enrichment of disease-linked clones in matched ankylosing spondylitis synovial fluid. The authors found the disease-linked clones to be CD8+ and relatively rare in peripheral blood. Characteristic, it appeared, of ankylosing spondylitis blood was a TCR beta motif of fewer than 10 highly homologous variants.

Making the TCR beta libraries involved quantitative 5'-RACE with molecular barcodes. TCRdb analysed the 5' RACE reads with MiXCR anew, one entry per CDR3 protein. The table shows hundreds of thousands of distinct CDR3 sequences, with 12% occurring only once. Germline CDR1 is SGHAT and CDR2 is FQNNGV. After removal of 0 bases from V and 1 base from J, the junction contained 7 bases not matched to a gene. The CDR3 consists of 17 residues. What was sequenced was blood, either unsorted or a sorted T cell fraction (not recorded which). This chain joins TRBV11-2 and TRBJ2-5; 8 bases fit TRBD2. The source is a male donor with ankylosing spondylitis. In DNA, the CDR3 is TGTGCCAGCAGCTTAGATCACGAGCGGGGGTTCCAAGAGACCCAGTACTTC. Its translation: CASSLDHERGFQETQYF.